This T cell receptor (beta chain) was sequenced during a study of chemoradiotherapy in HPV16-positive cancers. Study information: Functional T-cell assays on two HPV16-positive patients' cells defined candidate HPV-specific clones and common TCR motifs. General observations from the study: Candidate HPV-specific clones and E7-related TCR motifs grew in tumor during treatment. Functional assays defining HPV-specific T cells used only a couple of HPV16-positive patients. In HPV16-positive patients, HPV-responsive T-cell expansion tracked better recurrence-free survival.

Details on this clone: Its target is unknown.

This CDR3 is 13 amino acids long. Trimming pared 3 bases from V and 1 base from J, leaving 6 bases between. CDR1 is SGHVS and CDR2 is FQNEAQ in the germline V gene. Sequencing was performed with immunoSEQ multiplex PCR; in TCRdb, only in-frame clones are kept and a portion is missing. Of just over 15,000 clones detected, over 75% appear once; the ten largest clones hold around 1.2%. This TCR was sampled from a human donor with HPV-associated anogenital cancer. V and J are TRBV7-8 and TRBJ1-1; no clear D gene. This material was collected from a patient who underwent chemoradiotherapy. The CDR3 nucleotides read TGTGCCAGCAGCTTTGCCGGGAACACTGAAGCTTTCTTT. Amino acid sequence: CASSFAGNTEAFF.